Described below is a single TCR beta chain sequence and its context. Its antigen is not known. The sample is drawn from a study of T cells in Graves' hyperthyroidism and ophthalmopathy. Looking at the study overall: Prior to any treatment, at the point of initial diagnosis, peripheral blood was collected. Notes on the study in general: Blood also contained most expanded thyroid clonotypes above 0.001.

It was uncontrolled infection, other autoimmune disease, pregnancy or lactation that excluded patients. Fresh peripheral blood, more than 8 ml of it, supplied the PBMCs. Trimming cost V 6 bases and J 6 bases, with 5 bases left between them. Germline V lookup: CDR1 ENHRY, CDR2 SYGVKD. There are 11 residues in the CDR3. The investigators amplified TCR beta CDR3 regions from RNA transcripts. Initially, a first-round RT-PCR of the TCR CDR3 employed the HTBI primer set. TCRdb re-derived calls from the multiplex PCR reads in MiXCR, one entry per CDR3 protein. Among 30,000 to 45,000 distinct CDR3 sequences listed, 52% were seen once.

This TCR derives from a man in his forties with Graves' ophthalmopathy. V is TRBV10-3 and J is TRBJ1-4; no clear D gene. The source material was blood. This CDR3 is CAIRGYEKLFF. The DNA for the CDR3 is TGTGCCATCAGGGGGTATGAAAAACTGTTTTTT.